The 32 T cell receptor beta chains reported below all come from one sample, sequenced in a study of blood T cell repertoires in COVID-19. Some clones are missing from TCRdb's copy, which holds only in-frame ones; the method was immunoSEQ multiplex PCR. Of roughly 26,000 clones in the sample, 60% to 70% were seen once. The sequencing input was peripheral blood. Receptors were obtained from a man aged 60-69 years with active or convalescent COVID-19.

V is TRBV3-1 (or the pseudogene TRBV3-2) and J is TRBJ2-3, with TRBD2 identical over 15 bases. Unmatched junction bases numbered 6, after V lost 5 bases and J lost 0 bases. CDR3 size: 18 residues. Germline V gene lookup returns CDR1 LGHDT and CDR2 YNNKEL (reference sequence). The CDR3 loop is CASSKGLAGGLSTDTQYF. In nucleotides, the CDR3 is TGTGCCAGCAGCAAGGGACTAGCGGGAGGCCTAAGCACAGATACGCAGTATTTT.

This clone was seen just once. The chain recombines TRBV18 with TRBJ1-2, with 8 bases matching TRBD1. Germline CDR1 is KGHSH and CDR2 is LQKENI. Trimming removed 2 bases from V and 2 bases from J; junction bases left unmatched: 1. This CDR3 has 14 residues. The chain's CDR3 is CASSPRQGNYGYTF. The CDR3 DNA follows: TGTGCCAGCTCACCAAGACAGGGGAACTATGGCTACACCTTC.

The chain recombines TRBV9 with TRBJ1-2, with 8 bases aligning to TRBD1. CDR3 length equals 15 residues. V shed 1 base, J shed 2 bases, and the junction held 4 bases outside the gene matches. Per germline, CDR1 SGDLS and CDR2 YYNGEE. This CDR3 reads CASSVQGAPNYGYTF. For the CDR3, the DNA is TGTGCCAGCAGCGTACAGGGGGCGCCGAACTATGGCTACACCTTC.

This clone was seen a single time. This sequence joins TRBV6-5 and TRBJ1-2; the D is unclear. The CDR3 spans 14 residues. Trimming stripped 2 bases from V and 4 bases from J, with 11 bases between. Germline V lookup: CDR1 MNHEY, CDR2 SVGAGI. Here the CDR3 DNA reads TGTGCCAGCAGTTACGCGGCGGGAGGCTATGGCTACACCTTC. Translation: CASSYAAGGYGYTF.

This rearrangement joins TRBV5-1 to TRBJ1-5; 7 nucleotides match TRBD1. There are 15 residues in the CDR3. Germline CDR1 reads SGHRS; CDR2 reads YFSETQ. V lost 7 bases and J lost 3; bases outside the gene matches: 10. In DNA, the CDR3 is TGCGCCAGCCGTCTCGGCGACAGGGCCAATCAGCCCCAGCATTTT. It codes for CASRLGDRANQPQHF.

This clone occurred a few times. The DNA for the CDR3 is TGTGCCAGCAGCCTATCTAGCGGGGGGGTCTACGAGCAGTACTTC. It is translated as CASSLSSGGVYEQYF. V usage is TRBV9 and J usage is TRBJ2-7; 12 nucleotides line up with TRBD2. The CDR3 consists of 15 residues. V lost 4 bases to trimming and J lost 3 bases; unmatched junction nucleotides: 5. Germline CDR1 and CDR2: SGDLS and YYNGEE.

Regarding this clone: An end of the junction does not agree with germline; a read error may underlie this. The rearrangement uses TRBV7-7 and TRBJ2-5; 7 nucleotides agree with TRBD1. The CDR3 covers 16 residues. CDR1 is SSHAT and CDR2 is FNYEAQ in the germline V gene (reference sequence). Written as DNA, the CDR3 is TGTGCTAGCAGCCACCGAATTACAGGGGTAGGGGAGACCCAGTACTTC. This codes for CASSHRITGVGETQYF. Full variable domain (remainder filled in from reference TRBV7-7 and TRBJ2-5): GAGVSQSPRYKVTKRGQDVTLRCDPISSHATLYWYQQALGQGPEFLTYFNYEAQPDKSGLPSDRFSAERPEGSISTLTIQRTEQRDSAMYRCASSHRITGVGETQYFGPGTRLLVL.

The CDR3: CAWKDRGDNYEQYF. The CDR3 bases are TGTGCCTGGAAAGATCGGGGGGATAACTACGAGCAGTACTTC. This chain links TRBV30 with TRBJ2-7; 7 nucleotides agree with TRBD2. The trim removed 4 bases at V and 3 bases at J, leaving 9 bases unmatched. Germline V gives CDR1 GTSNPN, CDR2 SVGIG (reference sequence). The CDR3 is 14 amino acids.

This chain uses TRBV2 with TRBJ2-2; TRBD1 matches 7 bases. J lost 6 bases, V lost 5 bases, and 9 bases had no gene match. CDR3 length equals 15 residues. Germline CDR1 SNHLY, CDR2 FYNNEI. This CDR3 is CASSSTGSRAGELFF. The CDR3 DNA reads as TGTGCCAGCAGTTCGACAGGGTCTAGGGCCGGGGAGCTGTTTTTT.

The chain recombines TRBV19 with TRBJ2-1; D is ambiguous. The V gene's germline CDR1 is LNHDA and CDR2 SQIVND (reference sequence). V lost 3 bases, J lost 0 bases, and 9 bases lay in between. This CDR3 has 15 amino acids. CDR3 DNA: TGTGCCAGTAGTATGGTGGTGAGCTCCTACAATGAGCAGTTCTTC. Its protein product is CASSMVVSSYNEQFF.

This chain connects TRBV9 to TRBJ1-2; TRBD1 agrees at 9 bases. Germline lookup yields CDR1 SGDLS and CDR2 YYNGEE. This CDR3 is 14 amino acids long. After removal of 3 bases from V and 7 bases from J, the junction contained 7 bases not matched to a gene. CDR3 loop: CASSATGGAGGYTF. The CDR3 nucleotides are TGTGCCAGCAGCGCAACAGGGGGCGCAGGTGGCTACACCTTC.

The rearrangement links TRBV30 to TRBJ2-6; D gene uncertain. With 0 bases removed from V and 4 bases from J, the gap between germline ends came to 7 bases. The CDR3 has 14 residues. In germline, CDR1 is GTSNPN, CDR2 SVGIG (reference sequence). DNA for the CDR3: TGTGCCTGGAGTGTATCAGGAGGGGCCAACGTCCTGACTTTC. Translating it yields CAWSVSGGANVLTF.

This clone was detected only a few times. The V gene is TRBV6-5, the J gene TRBJ2-7, with TRBD2 as a possible D gene (7 bases). CDR3 size: 14 residues. Germline V gene data show CDR1 as MNHEY and CDR2 as SVGAGI. Trimming stripped 6 bases from V and 4 bases from J, with 16 bases between. The CDR3 nucleotides read TGTGCCAGCAGGGGGGGGCAGGGCCTTTACGAGCAGTACTTC. Encoded protein: CASRGGQGLYEQYF.

The chain links TRBV5-4 to TRBJ2-3; D is ambiguous. V dropped 5 bases and J dropped 6 bases, with 10 bases sitting between them. Germline CDR1 SGHNT, CDR2 YYREEE (reference sequence). This CDR3 has 12 amino acids. The CDR3: CASSIAADTQYF. The CDR3 DNA follows: TGTGCCAGCAGTATTGCCGCGGATACGCAGTATTTT.

The V gene is TRBV13, the J gene TRBJ2-2, with 8 bases identical to TRBD2. V lost 5 bases and J lost 3; bases outside the gene matches: 11. The CDR3 loop spans 17 amino acids. Germline-derived CDR1 and CDR2 are PRHDT and FYEKMQ (reference sequence). The CDR3 DNA follows: TGTGCCAGCAGCCATGGGACTAGGCGGTTGGACACCGGGGAGCTGTTTTTT. Translating it yields CASSHGTRRLDTGELFF.

This clone showed up just a few times. J is TRBJ2-1 and V is TRBV19; D gene uncertain. The CDR3 sequence is 13 residues long. The V end lost 2 bases, the J end lost 7 bases, and 9 bases lay between the germline ends. Per germline, CDR1 LNHDA and CDR2 SQIVND (reference sequence). In DNA, the CDR3 is TGTGCCAGTAGTATAACCCGAACAAATGAGCAGTTCTTC. This gives the protein CASSITRTNEQFF. The full variable domain, rest sourced from reference TRBV19 and TRBJ2-1, is DGGITQSPKYLFRKEGQNVTLSCEQNLNHDAMYWYRQDPGQGLRLIYYSQIVNDFQKGDIAEGYSVSREKKESFPLTVTSAQKNPTAFYLCASSITRTNEQFFGPGTRLTVL.

The CDR3: CASSLSGTSLTEQYF. CDR3 sequence (DNA): TGCGCCAGCAGCCTTTCCGGGACTAGTCTTACCGAGCAGTACTTC. The V and J genes are TRBV5-1 and TRBJ2-7, with 8 bases identical to TRBD2. The CDR3 is made up of 15 amino acids. V was pared by 4 bases and J by 6 bases, with 12 bases of the junction left unmatched. Germline V gene data show CDR1 as SGHRS and CDR2 as YFSETQ.

The V gene is TRBV27, the J gene TRBJ1-6; D unresolved. CDR1 and CDR2 (germline): MNHEY, SMNVEV (reference sequence). The CDR3 loop spans 12 amino acids. Trimming removed 1 base at V and 14 bases at J, with 9 bases between. The CDR3 DNA follows: TGTGCCAGCAGTTTATATCCAGGCACCCTCCACTTT. Residues: CASSLYPGTLHF.

The genes are TRBV19 and TRBJ2-6, with 10 bases lining up with TRBD1. This CDR3 contains 15 residues. Trimming cost V 4 bases and J 7 bases; bases outside gene matches: 4. Per germline, CDR1 LNHDA and CDR2 SQIVND (reference sequence). The CDR3 spells CASSRGQGTANVLTF. The CDR3 DNA reads TGTGCCAGTAGTAGGGGACAGGGGACCGCCAACGTCCTGACTTTC. The full variable domain, in which reference TRBV19 and TRBJ2-6 provide the parts outside the CDR3, is DGGITQSPKYLFRKEGQNVTLSCEQNLNHDAMYWYRQDPGQGLRLIYYSQIVNDFQKGDIAEGYSVSREKKESFPLTVTSAQKNPTAFYLCASSRGQGTANVLTFGAGSRLTVL.

The chain combines TRBV7-3 with TRBJ2-7; D may be TRBD1 (5 bases). V lost 5 bases, J lost 6 bases, and 17 bases lay in between. The CDR3 has 14 amino acids. The germline V gene has CDR1 SGHTA and CDR2 FQGTGA. The CDR3 nucleotides read TGTGCCAGCAGCGTATGGGGCGGTCCGGGCGAGCAGTACTTC. It encodes CASSVWGGPGEQYF.

This chain joins TRBV6-5 and TRBJ2-1, with TRBD2 matching 7 bases. Germline V CDR1 and CDR2: MNHEY, SVGAGI. J gave up 4 bases and V 1 base, and 7 bases lay outside the gene matches. The CDR3 length is 16 residues. The CDR3 reads CASSYLWRGNYNEQFF. CDR3 nucleotides: TGTGCCAGCAGTTACTTGTGGCGGGGGAATTACAATGAGCAGTTCTTC.

The genes are TRBV2 and TRBJ2-7; D gene ambiguous. Per the germline V gene, CDR1 is SNHLY and CDR2 is FYNNEI. The CDR3 spans 13 residues. V lost 4 bases to trimming and J lost 5 bases, with 12 bases between them. The CDR3 sequence is CASSAGILHEQYF. The CDR3 nucleotides are TGTGCCAGCAGTGCAGGTATTTTACACGAGCAGTACTTC.

This sequence joins TRBV30 and TRBJ1-3; no reliable D call. V lost 4 bases to trimming and J lost 4 bases, with 8 bases between them. Per the germline V gene, CDR1 is GTSNPN and CDR2 is SVGIG (reference sequence). This CDR3 contains 12 residues. CDR3 in amino acids: CAWTYEGNTIYF. Written as DNA, the CDR3 is TGTGCCTGGACTTATGAGGGAAACACCATATATTTT.

This clone occurred once. The chain has TRBV14 and TRBJ1-1; 10 bases fit TRBD1. Germline V CDR1 and CDR2: SGHDN, FVKESK. The J segment lost 6 bases and the V segment lost 5 bases, leaving 0 bases of the junction unmatched. This CDR3 is built from 12 residues. The CDR3: CASSGQGAEAFF. In nucleotides, the CDR3 is TGTGCCAGCAGCGGACAGGGGGCTGAAGCTTTCTTT. Based on the CDR3 plus reference TRBV14 and TRBJ1-1, the full variable domain is EAGVTQFPSHSVIEKGQTVTLRCDPISGHDNLYWYRRVMGKEIKFLLHFVKESKQDESGMPNNRFLAERTGGTYSTLKVQPAELEDSGVYFCASSGQGAEAFFGQGTRLTVV.

The chain employs TRBV5-1 and TRBJ1-1, with D possibly matching TRBD1 (5 bases). Germline CDR1 is SGHRS and CDR2 is YFSETQ. CDR3 size: 12 residues. Trimming shortened V by 7 bases and J by 0 bases, and 7 bases separated the two germline ends. CDR3 DNA: TGCGCCAGCCAGGGCCTGAACACTGAAGCTTTCTTT. Amino acid sequence: CASQGLNTEAFF.

This clone turned up a few times. The genes are TRBV6-2 or TRBV6-3 and TRBJ2-1; 15 bases line up with TRBD2. Germline CDR1 and CDR2: MNHEY and SVGEGT. The CDR3 is 16 residues long. The junction had 11 bases not matched to a gene; V was cut back by 5 bases and J by 12 bases. In DNA form, the CDR3 reads TGTGCCAGCAGTCCACTTGGACTAGCGGGAGGGCTTGGGCAGTTCTTC. It is translated as CASSPLGLAGGLGQFF.

The V gene is TRBV6-6, the J gene TRBJ2-7; D is perhaps TRBD1 (6 bases). The CDR3 spans 16 residues. V lost 5 bases to trimming and J lost 2 bases, with 19 bases between them. Germline V gives CDR1 MNHNY, CDR2 SVGAGI (reference sequence). The DNA for the CDR3 is TGTGCCAGCAGTACCGGGGACCGAGGGGGAGCCTACGAGCAGTACTTC. This codes for CASSTGDRGGAYEQYF.

Written as DNA, the CDR3 is TGTGCCAGCAGCGCAATACAGGGGAGGAGTTCAGAAGCTTTCTTT. Residues: CASSAIQGRSSEAFF. V and J are TRBV7-8 and TRBJ1-1; the match to TRBD1 covers 7 bases. The CDR3 runs 15 residues. Germline V gene sequence: CDR1 SGHVS, CDR2 FQNEAQ. The ends lost 5 bases at V and 8 bases at J; junction bases unmatched: 14.

This clone occurred a few times. This chain links TRBV19 with TRBJ1-3, with 7 bases identical to TRBD1. CDR1 and CDR2 from the germline V gene are LNHDA and SQIVND (reference sequence). V shed 3 bases and J 4 bases; nucleotides not matched to a gene: 3. The CDR3 consists of 14 residues. The DNA for the CDR3 is TGTGCCAGTAGTATGACAGGGCAAGGAAACACCATATATTTT. Translation: CASSMTGQGNTIYF.

V usage is TRBV5-3 and J usage is TRBJ1-5; 7 nucleotides line up with TRBD1. TRBV5-3 is recorded as an ORF, its role being uncertain. The V and J ends lost 6 bases and 5 bases, in that order; junction bases with no gene match: 14. The CDR3 loop spans 16 amino acids. CDR3 in DNA: TGTGCCAGAAACCACCCTCTGCGACAGGGACATCAGCCCCAGCATTTT. Protein sequence: CARNHPLRQGHQPQHF.

This chain uses TRBV12-5 with TRBJ1-6; a possible D gene is TRBD1 (5 bases). The CDR3 runs 17 residues. Germline CDR1 and CDR2: LGHNT and FRNRAP. The ends were cut back, 6 bases at V and 5 bases at J, with 20 bases in the middle. CDR3: CASGNGRVSFDNSPLHF. CDR3 sequence (DNA): TGTGCTAGTGGCAACGGCAGGGTCAGCTTTGATAATTCACCCCTCCACTTT.

The genes are TRBV6-6 and TRBJ1-3; 10 bases match TRBD1. This CDR3 region has 16 residues. With 6 bases clipped from V and 2 bases from J, the junction kept 7 bases outside the gene matches. CDR1 MNHNY and CDR2 SVGAGI come from the germline V gene (reference sequence). CDR3 amino acids: CASRSTGTGAGNTIYF. The CDR3 DNA reads as TGTGCCAGCAGATCCACCGGGACAGGGGCTGGAAACACCATATATTTT.